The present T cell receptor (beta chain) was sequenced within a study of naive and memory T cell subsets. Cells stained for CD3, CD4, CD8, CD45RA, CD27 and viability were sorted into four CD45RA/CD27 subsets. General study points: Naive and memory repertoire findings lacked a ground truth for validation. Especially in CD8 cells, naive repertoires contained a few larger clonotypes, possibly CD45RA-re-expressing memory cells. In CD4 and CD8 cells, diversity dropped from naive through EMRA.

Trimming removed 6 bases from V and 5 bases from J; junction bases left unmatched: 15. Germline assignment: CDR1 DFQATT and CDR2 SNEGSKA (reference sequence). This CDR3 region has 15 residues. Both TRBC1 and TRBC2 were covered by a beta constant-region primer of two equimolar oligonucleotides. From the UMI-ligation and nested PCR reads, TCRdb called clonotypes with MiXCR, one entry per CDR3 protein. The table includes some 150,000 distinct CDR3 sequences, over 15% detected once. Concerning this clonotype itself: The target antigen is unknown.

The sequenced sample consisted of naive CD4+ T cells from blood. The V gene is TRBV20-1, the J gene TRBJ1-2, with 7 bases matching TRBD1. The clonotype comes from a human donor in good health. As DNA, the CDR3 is TGCAGTGCCCCCCGGGCCAGGGGGACTTGGTATGGCTACACCTTC. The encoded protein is CSAPRARGTWYGYTF.